Listed below are T cell receptor beta chains from one sample, sequenced in a study of blood T cell repertoires in COVID-19. Here immunoSEQ multiplex PCR was the method, and the copy in TCRdb shows in-frame clones only, minus some. Found here are about 89,000 clones, around 88% of them singletons; the top ten hold 0.95% to 1.5%. Sequencing input: peripheral blood. The receptors stem from a man older than 75 with active or convalescent COVID-19. The conserved cysteine and the conserved F or W are not part of the CDR3 here. Each record gives: V gene, J gene, CDR3 protein.

v_call: TRBV9; j_call: TRBJ1-2; cdr3_aa: ASSGYTGQVGGYT
v_call: TRBV19; j_call: TRBJ2-1; cdr3_aa: AGSPGQGYNEQF
v_call: TRBV5-5; j_call: TRBJ2-1; cdr3_aa: ASSLGRQAFNNEQF
v_call: TRBV7-9; j_call: TRBJ2-7; cdr3_aa: ASSSRNSYEQY
v_call: TRBV14; j_call: TRBJ2-1; cdr3_aa: ASSHILAGGFSVGNEQF
v_call: TRBV4-1; j_call: TRBJ2-7; cdr3_aa: ASSQVAGKGSEQY
v_call: TRBV30; j_call: TRBJ2-1; cdr3_aa: AWTTSGRFNEQF
v_call: TRBV10-2; j_call: TRBJ2-1; cdr3_aa: ASKTSGRVFEQF
v_call: TRBV21-1; j_call: TRBJ1-1; cdr3_aa: ASSKTVWDSLPNTEAF
v_call: TRBV4-2; j_call: TRBJ2-1; cdr3_aa: ASSRAGGSDNEQF
v_call: TRBV3-1/TRBV3-2; j_call: TRBJ2-1; cdr3_aa: ASSQDSGNEQF
v_call: TRBV30; j_call: TRBJ2-6; cdr3_aa: ALAYSGANVLT
v_call: TRBV2; j_call: TRBJ1-1; cdr3_aa: ASSFTGGLTEAF
v_call: TRBV7-2; j_call: TRBJ1-2; cdr3_aa: ASSLSVATGYYGYT
v_call: TRBV3-1/TRBV3-2; j_call: TRBJ1-1; cdr3_aa: ASSPPRTVNTEAF
v_call: TRBV28; j_call: TRBJ1-1; cdr3_aa: ASSSDSRITEAF
v_call: TRBV27; j_call: TRBJ2-3; cdr3_aa: ASSLSDGRDTQY
v_call: TRBV7-8; j_call: TRBJ1-1; cdr3_aa: ASSLNTRSEAF
v_call: TRBV19; j_call: TRBJ1-3; cdr3_aa: ASSDSPSGNTIY
v_call: TRBV28; j_call: TRBJ2-7; cdr3_aa: ASSLAGGTYEQY
v_call: TRBV29-1; j_call: TRBJ2-7; cdr3_aa: SAGPGDEQY
v_call: TRBV2; j_call: TRBJ2-2; cdr3_aa: ASSDPGTNTGELF
v_call: TRBV5-4; j_call: TRBJ2-2; cdr3_aa: ASSLESRVNTGELF
v_call: TRBV24-1; j_call: TRBJ2-5; cdr3_aa: ATSDPGFQETQY
v_call: TRBV11-2; j_call: TRBJ1-1; cdr3_aa: ASSLAPGAGTEAF
v_call: TRBV28; j_call: TRBJ1-2; cdr3_aa: ASRLTGGYGYT
v_call: TRBV6-2/TRBV6-3; j_call: TRBJ1-2; cdr3_aa: ASSPGTGGGLRGYT
v_call: TRBV7-2; j_call: TRBJ2-3; cdr3_aa: ASSLDLGADTQY
v_call: TRBV7-9; j_call: TRBJ2-7; cdr3_aa: ASSPQGAGDEQY
v_call: TRBV7-9; j_call: TRBJ1-6; cdr3_aa: ASSPTGGLGSPLH
v_call: TRBV5-1; j_call: TRBJ1-1; cdr3_aa: ASSFGNRAVETEAF
v_call: TRBV28; j_call: TRBJ2-7; cdr3_aa: ASSLSSAGRYEQY
v_call: TRBV18; j_call: TRBJ2-3; cdr3_aa: ASSPSRATSTDTQY
v_call: TRBV28; j_call: TRBJ1-1; cdr3_aa: ASHRQGVNTEAF
v_call: TRBV18; j_call: TRBJ2-3; cdr3_aa: ASSPDGVVDTQY
v_call: TRBV14; j_call: TRBJ2-1; cdr3_aa: ASSQVQDNEQF
v_call: TRBV11-2; j_call: TRBJ1-2; cdr3_aa: ASSLVSGGNYGYT
v_call: TRBV29-1; j_call: TRBJ1-2; cdr3_aa: SGGQGTNYGYT
v_call: TRBV5-1; j_call: TRBJ1-1; cdr3_aa: ASGLTGNTEAF
v_call: TRBV5-5; j_call: TRBJ1-3; cdr3_aa: ASSLTFGSGNTIY
v_call: TRBV6-5; j_call: TRBJ1-2; cdr3_aa: ASTQGYGYT
v_call: TRBV27; j_call: TRBJ2-7; cdr3_aa: ASSLSAGASYEQY
v_call: TRBV4-2; j_call: TRBJ2-7; cdr3_aa: ASSPGLAGVWEQY
v_call: TRBV7-6; j_call: TRBJ2-7; cdr3_aa: ASSLTRTSGSSYEQY
v_call: TRBV18; j_call: TRBJ1-6; cdr3_aa: ASSPTGTSYNSPLH
v_call: TRBV2; j_call: TRBJ1-2; cdr3_aa: ASSEGLYGYT
v_call: TRBV6-2/TRBV6-3; j_call: TRBJ2-1; cdr3_aa: ASSSWGALAASSYNEQF
v_call: TRBV18; j_call: TRBJ2-3; cdr3_aa: ASSPPWDSSTDTQY
v_call: TRBV2; j_call: TRBJ2-3; cdr3_aa: ASSKLSGRITDTQY
v_call: TRBV7-9; j_call: TRBJ2-3; cdr3_aa: ASSPRDFADTQY
v_call: TRBV5-1; j_call: TRBJ2-1; cdr3_aa: ASSFGAGGHNEQF
v_call: TRBV7-9; j_call: TRBJ2-1; cdr3_aa: ASSQGRTDLF
v_call: TRBV4-3; j_call: TRBJ1-2; cdr3_aa: ASSQPGQGNYGYT